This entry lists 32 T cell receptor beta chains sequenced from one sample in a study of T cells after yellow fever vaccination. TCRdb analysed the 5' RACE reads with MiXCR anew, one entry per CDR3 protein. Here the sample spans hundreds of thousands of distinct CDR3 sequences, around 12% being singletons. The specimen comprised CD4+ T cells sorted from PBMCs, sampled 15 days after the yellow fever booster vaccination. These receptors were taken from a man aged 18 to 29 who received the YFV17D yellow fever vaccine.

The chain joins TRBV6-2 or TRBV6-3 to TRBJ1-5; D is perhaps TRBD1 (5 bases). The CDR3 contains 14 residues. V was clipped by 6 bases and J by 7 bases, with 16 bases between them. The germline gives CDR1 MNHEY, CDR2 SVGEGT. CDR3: CASSPWGIGQPQHF. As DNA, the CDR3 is TGTGCCAGCAGCCCCTGGGGGATCGGGCAGCCCCAGCATTTT.

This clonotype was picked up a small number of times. The CDR3 here is CSAKAGGSYEQYF. CDR3 DNA sequence: TGCAGTGCTAAGGCGGGGGGGAGCTACGAGCAGTACTTC. The rearrangement uses TRBV20-1 and TRBJ2-7; 9 nucleotides align to TRBD2. CDR1 DFQATT and CDR2 SNEGSKA come from the germline V gene (reference sequence). The CDR3 is 13 amino acids. The junction had 4 bases not matched to a gene; V was cut back by 4 bases and J by 3 bases.

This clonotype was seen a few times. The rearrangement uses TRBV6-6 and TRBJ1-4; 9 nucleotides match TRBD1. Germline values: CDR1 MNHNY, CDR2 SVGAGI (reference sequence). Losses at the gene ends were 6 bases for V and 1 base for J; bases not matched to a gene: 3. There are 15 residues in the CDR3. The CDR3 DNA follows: TGTGCCAGCAGCCAGGGACAGGGAACTAATGAAAAACTGTTTTTT. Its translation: CASSQGQGTNEKLFF.

CDR3 nucleotide sequence: TGTGCCAGCAGCGTAACTGGGACGGAGACCCAGTACTTC. It codes for CASSVTGTETQYF. The V gene is TRBV9, the J gene TRBJ2-5; D is tentatively TRBD1 or TRBD2 (5 bases each). V shed 1 base and J shed 5 bases, with 9 bases lying between them. Germline values: CDR1 SGDLS, CDR2 YYNGEE. This CDR3 is built from 13 residues.

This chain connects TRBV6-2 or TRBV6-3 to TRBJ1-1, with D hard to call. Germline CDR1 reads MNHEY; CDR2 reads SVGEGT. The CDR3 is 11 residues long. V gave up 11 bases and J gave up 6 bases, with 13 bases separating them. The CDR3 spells CASTRYSEAFF. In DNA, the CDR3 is TGTGCCTCAACTAGGTACTCTGAAGCTTTCTTT.

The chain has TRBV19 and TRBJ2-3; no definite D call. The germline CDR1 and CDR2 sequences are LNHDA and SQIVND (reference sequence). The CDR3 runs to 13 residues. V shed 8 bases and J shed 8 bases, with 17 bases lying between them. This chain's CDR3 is CASRTTHKGTQYF. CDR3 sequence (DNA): TGTGCCAGTCGGACGACTCACAAGGGTACGCAGTATTTT.

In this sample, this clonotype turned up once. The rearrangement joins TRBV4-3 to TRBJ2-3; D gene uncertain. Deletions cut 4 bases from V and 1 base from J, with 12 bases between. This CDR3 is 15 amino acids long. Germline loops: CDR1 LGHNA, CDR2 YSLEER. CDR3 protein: CASSRLTTGTDTQYF. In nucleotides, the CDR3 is TGCGCCAGCAGCCGATTAACAACGGGCACAGATACGCAGTATTTT.

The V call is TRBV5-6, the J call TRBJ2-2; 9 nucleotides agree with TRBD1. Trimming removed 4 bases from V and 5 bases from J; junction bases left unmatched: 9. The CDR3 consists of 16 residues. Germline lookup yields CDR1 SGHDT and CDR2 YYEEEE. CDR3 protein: CASSIPGQGQTGELFF. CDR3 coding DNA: TGTGCCAGCAGCATCCCGGGACAGGGTCAAACCGGGGAGCTGTTTTTT.

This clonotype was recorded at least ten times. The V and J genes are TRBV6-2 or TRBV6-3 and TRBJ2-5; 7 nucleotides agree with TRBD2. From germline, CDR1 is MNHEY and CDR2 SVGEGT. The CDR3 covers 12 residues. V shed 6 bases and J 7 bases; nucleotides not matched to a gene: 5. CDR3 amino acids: CASSGAGRTQYF. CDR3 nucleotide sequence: TGTGCCAGCAGCGGAGCGGGGCGGACCCAGTACTTC.

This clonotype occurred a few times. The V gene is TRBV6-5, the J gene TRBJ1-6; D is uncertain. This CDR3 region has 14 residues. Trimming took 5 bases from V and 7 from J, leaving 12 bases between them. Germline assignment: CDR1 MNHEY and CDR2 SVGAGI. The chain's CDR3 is CASSESPGNSPLHF. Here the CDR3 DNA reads TGTGCCAGCAGTGAGAGTCCGGGAAATTCACCCCTCCACTTT.

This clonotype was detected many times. The CDR3 reads CSAGRGLAGVEQFF. The CDR3 DNA is TGCAGTGCGGGACGCGGACTAGCGGGGGTCGAGCAGTTCTTC. The gene calls are TRBV20-1 and TRBJ2-1; 13 nucleotides line up with TRBD2. CDR1 and CDR2 (germline): DFQATT, SNEGSKA (reference sequence). The CDR3 runs to 14 residues. Losses at the gene ends were 6 bases for V and 10 bases for J; bases not matched to a gene: 9.

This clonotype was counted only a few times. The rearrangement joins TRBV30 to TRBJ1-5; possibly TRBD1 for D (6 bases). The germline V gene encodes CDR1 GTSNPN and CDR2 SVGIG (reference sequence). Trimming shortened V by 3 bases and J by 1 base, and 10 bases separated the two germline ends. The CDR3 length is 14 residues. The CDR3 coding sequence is TGTGCCTGGAGAACACAGGGAAGCAATCAGCCCCAGCATTTT. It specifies CAWRTQGSNQPQHF.

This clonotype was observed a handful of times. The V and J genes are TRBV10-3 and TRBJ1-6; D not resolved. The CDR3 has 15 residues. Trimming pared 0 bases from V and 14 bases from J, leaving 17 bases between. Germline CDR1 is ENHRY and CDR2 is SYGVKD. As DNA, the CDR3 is TGTGCCATCAGTGAGTCGATCATCACGGAGTTCACCCTCCACTTT. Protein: CAISESIITEFTLHF.

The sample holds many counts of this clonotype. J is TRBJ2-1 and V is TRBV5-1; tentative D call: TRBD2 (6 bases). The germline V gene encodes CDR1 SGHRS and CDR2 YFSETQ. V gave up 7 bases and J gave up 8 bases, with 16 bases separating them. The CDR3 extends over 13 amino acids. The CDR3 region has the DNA TGCGCCAGCGGCACACAAGGAGGGCATGAGCAGTTCTTC. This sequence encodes CASGTQGGHEQFF.

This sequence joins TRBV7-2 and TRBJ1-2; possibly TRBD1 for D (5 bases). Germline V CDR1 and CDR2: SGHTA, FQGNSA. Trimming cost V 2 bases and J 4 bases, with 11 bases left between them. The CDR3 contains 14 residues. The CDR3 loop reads CASSLSEGPYGYTF. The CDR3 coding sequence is TGTGCCAGCAGCTTATCAGAGGGACCCTATGGCTACACCTTC.

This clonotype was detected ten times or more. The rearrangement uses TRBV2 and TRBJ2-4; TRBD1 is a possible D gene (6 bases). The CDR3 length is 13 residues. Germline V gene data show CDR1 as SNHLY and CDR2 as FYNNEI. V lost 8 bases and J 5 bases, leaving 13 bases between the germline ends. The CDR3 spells CASYRDIENIQYF. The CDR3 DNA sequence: TGTGCCAGCTACCGGGACATCGAAAACATTCAGTACTTC.

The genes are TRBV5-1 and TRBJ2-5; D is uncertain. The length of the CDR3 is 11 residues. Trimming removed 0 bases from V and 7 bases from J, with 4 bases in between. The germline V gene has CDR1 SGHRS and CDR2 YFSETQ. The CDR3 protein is CASSLDGTQYF. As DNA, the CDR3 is TGCGCCAGCAGCTTGGACGGGACCCAGTACTTC.

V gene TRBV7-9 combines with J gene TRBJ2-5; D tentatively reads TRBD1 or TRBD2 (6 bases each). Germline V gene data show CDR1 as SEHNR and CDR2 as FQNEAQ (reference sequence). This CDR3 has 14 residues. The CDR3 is CAQRAGQHQETQYF. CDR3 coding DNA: TGTGCGCAGCGGGCCGGACAGCACCAAGAGACCCAGTACTTC. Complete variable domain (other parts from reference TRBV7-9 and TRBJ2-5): DTGVSQNPRHKITKRGQNVTFRCDPISEHNRLYWYRQTLGQGPEFLTYFQNEAQLEKSRLLSDRFSAERPKGSFSTLEIQRTEQGDSAMYLCAQRAGQHQETQYFGPGTRLLVL.

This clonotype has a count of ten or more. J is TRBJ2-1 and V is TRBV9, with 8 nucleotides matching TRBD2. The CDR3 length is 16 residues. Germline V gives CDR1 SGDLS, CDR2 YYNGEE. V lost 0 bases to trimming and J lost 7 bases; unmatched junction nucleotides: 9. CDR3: CASSVAQTGGRNEQFF. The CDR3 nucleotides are TGTGCCAGCAGCGTAGCTCAGACGGGGGGGAGGAATGAGCAGTTCTTC.

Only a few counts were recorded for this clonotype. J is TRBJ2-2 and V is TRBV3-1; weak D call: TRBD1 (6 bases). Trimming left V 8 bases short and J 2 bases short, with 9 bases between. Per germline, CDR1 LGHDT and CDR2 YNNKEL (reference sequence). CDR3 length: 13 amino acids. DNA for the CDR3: TGTGCCAGCGACAGGAGCAACACCGGGGAGCTGTTTTTT. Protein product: CASDRSNTGELFF.

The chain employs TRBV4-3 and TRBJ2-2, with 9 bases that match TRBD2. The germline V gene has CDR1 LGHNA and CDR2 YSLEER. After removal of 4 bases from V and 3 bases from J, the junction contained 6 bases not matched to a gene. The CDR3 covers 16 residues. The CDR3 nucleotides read TGCGCCAGCAGCCTAAATATAGCGGGGGACACCGGGGAGCTGTTTTTT. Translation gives CASSLNIAGDTGELFF.

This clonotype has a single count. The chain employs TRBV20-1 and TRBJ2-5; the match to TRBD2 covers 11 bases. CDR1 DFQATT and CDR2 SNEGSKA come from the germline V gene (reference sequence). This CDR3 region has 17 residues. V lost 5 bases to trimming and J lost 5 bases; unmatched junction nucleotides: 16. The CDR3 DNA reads TGCAGTGCTCTGCCCCTAGCGGGGGGCCTGGGGTGGGAGACCCAGTACTTC. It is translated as CSALPLAGGLGWETQYF.

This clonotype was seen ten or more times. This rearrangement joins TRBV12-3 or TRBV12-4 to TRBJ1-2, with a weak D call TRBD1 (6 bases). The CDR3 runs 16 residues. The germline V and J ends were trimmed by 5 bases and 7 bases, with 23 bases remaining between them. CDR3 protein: CASSPSWGAVGRGYTF. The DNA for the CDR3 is TGTGCCAGCAGTCCCAGTTGGGGGGCTGTTGGTCGTGGCTACACCTTC.

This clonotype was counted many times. CDR3 sequence reads: CASSLGLEQFF. For the CDR3, the DNA is TGTGCCAGCAGTTTAGGATTAGAGCAGTTCTTC. The rearrangement joins TRBV27 to TRBJ2-1; D is unresolved. The CDR3 is 11 residues long. With 2 bases removed from V and 10 bases from J, the gap between germline ends came to 6 bases. The V gene's germline CDR1 is MNHEY and CDR2 SMNVEV (reference sequence).

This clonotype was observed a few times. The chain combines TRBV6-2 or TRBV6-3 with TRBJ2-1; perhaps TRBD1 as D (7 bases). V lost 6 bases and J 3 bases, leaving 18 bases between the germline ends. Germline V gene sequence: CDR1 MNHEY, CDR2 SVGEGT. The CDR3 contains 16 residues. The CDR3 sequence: CASRKSGGQLYNEQFF. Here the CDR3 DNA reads TGTGCCAGCAGGAAATCAGGGGGGCAACTCTACAATGAGCAGTTCTTC.

The CDR3 protein is CASSYSIVAGGGNTIYF. The CDR3 DNA sequence: TGTGCCAGCAGTTACTCGATAGTCGCAGGGGGCGGAAACACCATATATTTT. The chain employs TRBV6-5 and TRBJ1-3; 8 nucleotides agree with TRBD1. Germline V lookup: CDR1 MNHEY, CDR2 SVGAGI. The CDR3 contains 17 residues. V gave up 0 bases and J gave up 4 bases; unmatched junction bases: 8.

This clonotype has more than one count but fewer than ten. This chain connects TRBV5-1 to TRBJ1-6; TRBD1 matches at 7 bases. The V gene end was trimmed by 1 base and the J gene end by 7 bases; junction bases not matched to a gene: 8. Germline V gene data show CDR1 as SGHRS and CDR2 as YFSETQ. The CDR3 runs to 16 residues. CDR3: CASSLWSTGENSPLHF. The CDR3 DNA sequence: TGCGCCAGCAGCTTGTGGTCAACAGGGGAAAATTCACCCCTCCACTTT.

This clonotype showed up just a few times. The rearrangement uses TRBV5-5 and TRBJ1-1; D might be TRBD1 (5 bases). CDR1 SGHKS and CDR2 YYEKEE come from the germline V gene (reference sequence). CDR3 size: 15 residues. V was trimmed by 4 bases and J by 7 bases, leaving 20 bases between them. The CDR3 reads CASSKFGLGDDEAFF. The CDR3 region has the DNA TGTGCCAGCAGCAAATTCGGGTTAGGGGACGATGAAGCTTTCTTT.

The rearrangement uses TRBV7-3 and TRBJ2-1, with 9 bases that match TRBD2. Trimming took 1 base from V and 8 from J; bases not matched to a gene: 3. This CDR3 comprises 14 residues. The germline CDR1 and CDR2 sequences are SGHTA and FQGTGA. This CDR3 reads CASSLNSGGYEQFF. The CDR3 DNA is TGTGCCAGCAGCTTAAATAGCGGGGGATATGAGCAGTTCTTC.

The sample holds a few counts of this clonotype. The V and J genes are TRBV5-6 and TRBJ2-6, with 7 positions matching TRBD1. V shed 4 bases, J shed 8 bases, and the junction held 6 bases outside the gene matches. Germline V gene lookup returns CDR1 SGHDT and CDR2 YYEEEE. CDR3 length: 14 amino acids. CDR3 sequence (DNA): TGTGCCAGCAGCGAATCGACAGGGACCAACGTCCTGACTTTC. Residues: CASSESTGTNVLTF.

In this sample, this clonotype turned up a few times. The CDR3 here is CASSPAWGANTEAFF. CDR3 nucleotides: TGTGCCAGCAGTCCGGCTTGGGGGGCGAACACTGAAGCTTTCTTT. The chain couples TRBV28 to TRBJ1-1; D might be TRBD1 (6 bases). The V and J ends lost 5 bases and 1 base respectively, with 14 bases between them. This CDR3 spans 15 amino acids. Germline CDR1 MDHEN, CDR2 SYDVKM.

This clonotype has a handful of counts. The CDR3 reads CASRRDSFSNQPQHF. The DNA of the CDR3 is TGTGCCAGCAGACGGGACAGTTTTAGCAATCAGCCCCAGCATTTT. This chain connects TRBV6-2 or TRBV6-3 to TRBJ1-5, with 7 nucleotides matching TRBD1. The CDR3 contains 15 residues. Germline-derived CDR1 and CDR2 are MNHEY and SVGEGT. The ends lost 6 bases at V and 0 bases at J; junction bases unmatched: 5.